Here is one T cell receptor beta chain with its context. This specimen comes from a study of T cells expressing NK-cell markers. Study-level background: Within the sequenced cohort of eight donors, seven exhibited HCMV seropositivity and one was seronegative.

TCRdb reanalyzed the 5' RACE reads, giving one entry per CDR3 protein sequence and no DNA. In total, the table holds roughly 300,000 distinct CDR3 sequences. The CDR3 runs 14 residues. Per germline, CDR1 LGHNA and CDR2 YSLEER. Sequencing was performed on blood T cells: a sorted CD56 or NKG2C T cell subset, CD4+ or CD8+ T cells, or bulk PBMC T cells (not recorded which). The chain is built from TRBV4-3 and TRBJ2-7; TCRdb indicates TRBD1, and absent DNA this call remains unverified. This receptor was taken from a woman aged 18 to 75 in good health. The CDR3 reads CASSHGTGTYEQYF.